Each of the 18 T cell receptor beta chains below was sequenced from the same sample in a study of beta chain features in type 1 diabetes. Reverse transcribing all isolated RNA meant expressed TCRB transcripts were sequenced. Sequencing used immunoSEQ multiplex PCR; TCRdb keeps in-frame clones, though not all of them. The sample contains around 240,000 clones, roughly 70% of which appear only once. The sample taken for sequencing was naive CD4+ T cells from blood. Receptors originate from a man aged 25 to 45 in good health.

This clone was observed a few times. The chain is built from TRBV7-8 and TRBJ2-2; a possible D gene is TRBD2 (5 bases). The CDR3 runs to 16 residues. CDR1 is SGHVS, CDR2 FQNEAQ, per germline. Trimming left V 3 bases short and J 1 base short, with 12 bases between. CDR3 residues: CASSLRETRNTGELFF. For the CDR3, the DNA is TGTGCCAGCAGCTTGAGGGAAACGCGGAACACCGGGGAGCTGTTTTTT.

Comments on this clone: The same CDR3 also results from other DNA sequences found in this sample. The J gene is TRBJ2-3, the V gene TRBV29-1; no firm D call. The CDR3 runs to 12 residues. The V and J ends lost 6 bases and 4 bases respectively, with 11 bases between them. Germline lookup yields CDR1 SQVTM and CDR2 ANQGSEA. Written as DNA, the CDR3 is TGCAGCGTCGGTCGCCAAGCAGATACGCAGTATTTT. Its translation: CSVGRQADTQYF.

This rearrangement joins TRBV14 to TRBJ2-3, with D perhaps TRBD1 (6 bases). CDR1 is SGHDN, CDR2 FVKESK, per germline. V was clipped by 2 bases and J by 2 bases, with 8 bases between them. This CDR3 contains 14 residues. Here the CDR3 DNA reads TGTGCCAGCAGCCAACGGGACATCACAGATACGCAGTATTTT. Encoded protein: CASSQRDITDTQYF.

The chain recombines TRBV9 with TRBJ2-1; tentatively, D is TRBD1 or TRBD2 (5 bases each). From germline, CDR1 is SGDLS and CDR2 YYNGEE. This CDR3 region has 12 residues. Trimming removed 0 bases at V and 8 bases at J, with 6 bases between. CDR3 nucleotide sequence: TGTGCCAGCAGCGTAGGAGGGGATGAGCAGTTCTTC. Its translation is CASSVGGDEQFF.

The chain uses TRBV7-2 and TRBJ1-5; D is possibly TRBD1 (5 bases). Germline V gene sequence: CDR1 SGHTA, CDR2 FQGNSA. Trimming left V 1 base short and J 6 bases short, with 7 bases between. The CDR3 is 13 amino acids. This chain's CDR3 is CASSLDRSQPQHF. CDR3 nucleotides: TGTGCCAGCAGCTTAGACAGGTCTCAGCCCCAGCATTTT.

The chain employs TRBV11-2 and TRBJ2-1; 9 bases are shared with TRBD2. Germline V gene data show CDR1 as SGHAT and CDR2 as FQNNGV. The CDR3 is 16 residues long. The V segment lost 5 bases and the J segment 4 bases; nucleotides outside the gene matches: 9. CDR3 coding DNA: TGTGCCAGCAGCACCCCCACTAGCGGGCTATACAATGAGCAGTTCTTC. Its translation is CASSTPTSGLYNEQFF.

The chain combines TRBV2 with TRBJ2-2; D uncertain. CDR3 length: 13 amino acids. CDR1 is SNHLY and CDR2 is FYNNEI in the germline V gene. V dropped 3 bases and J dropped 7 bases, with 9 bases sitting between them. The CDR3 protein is CASSDEHLGELFF. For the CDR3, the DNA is TGTGCCAGCAGTGACGAACACCTCGGGGAGCTGTTTTTT.

The CDR3 DNA sequence: TGCAGCGTTCGGCATCTCCAAGAGACCCAGTACTTC. It specifies CSVRHLQETQYF. The chain uses TRBV29-1 and TRBJ2-5; D is ambiguous. The CDR3 extends over 12 amino acids. Germline CDR1 is SQVTM and CDR2 is ANQGSEA. V dropped 5 bases and J dropped 1 base, with 8 bases sitting between them.

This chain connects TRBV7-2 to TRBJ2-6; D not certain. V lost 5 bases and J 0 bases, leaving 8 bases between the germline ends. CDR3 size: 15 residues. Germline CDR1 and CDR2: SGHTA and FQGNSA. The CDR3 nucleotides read TGTGCCAGCAGCCCTAGGATCTCTGGGGCCAACGTCCTGACTTTC. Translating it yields CASSPRISGANVLTF.

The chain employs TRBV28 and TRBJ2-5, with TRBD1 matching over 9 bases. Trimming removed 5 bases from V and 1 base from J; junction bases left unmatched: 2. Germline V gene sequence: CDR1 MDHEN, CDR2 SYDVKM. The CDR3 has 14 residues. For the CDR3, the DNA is TGTGCCAGCAGTAGGGACAGGGTCCAAGAGACCCAGTACTTC. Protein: CASSRDRVQETQYF.

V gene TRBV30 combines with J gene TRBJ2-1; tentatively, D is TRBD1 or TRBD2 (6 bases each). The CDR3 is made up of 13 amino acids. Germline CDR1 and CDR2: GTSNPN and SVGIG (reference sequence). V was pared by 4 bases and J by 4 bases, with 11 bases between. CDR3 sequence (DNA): TGTGCCTGGAACCTAGGGGGGTACAATGAGCAGTTCTTC. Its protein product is CAWNLGGYNEQFF.

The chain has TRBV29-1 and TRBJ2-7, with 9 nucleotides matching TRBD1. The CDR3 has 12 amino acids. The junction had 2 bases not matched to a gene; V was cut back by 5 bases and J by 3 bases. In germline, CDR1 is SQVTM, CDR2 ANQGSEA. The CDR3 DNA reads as TGCAGCGTTTGGGACAGGGTCTACGAGCAGTACTTC. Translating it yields CSVWDRVYEQYF.

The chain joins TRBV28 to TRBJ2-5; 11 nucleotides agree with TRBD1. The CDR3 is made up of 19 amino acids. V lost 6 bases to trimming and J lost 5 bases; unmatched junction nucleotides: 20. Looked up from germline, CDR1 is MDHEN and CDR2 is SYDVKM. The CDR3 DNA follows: TGTGCCAGCAGAGATACACCGGGACAGGGGGGGAGCTACGCGGAGACCCAGTACTTC. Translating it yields CASRDTPGQGGSYAETQYF.

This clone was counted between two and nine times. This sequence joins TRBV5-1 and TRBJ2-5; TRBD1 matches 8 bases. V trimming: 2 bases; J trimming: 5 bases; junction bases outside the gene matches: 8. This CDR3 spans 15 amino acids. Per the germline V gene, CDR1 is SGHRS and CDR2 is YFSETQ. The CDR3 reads CASSFSTGAGETQYF. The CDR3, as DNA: TGCGCCAGCAGCTTCTCGACAGGGGCCGGGGAGACCCAGTACTTC.

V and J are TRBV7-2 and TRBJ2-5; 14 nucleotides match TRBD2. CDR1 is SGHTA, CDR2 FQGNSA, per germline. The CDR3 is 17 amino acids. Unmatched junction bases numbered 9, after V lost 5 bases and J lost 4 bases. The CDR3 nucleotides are TGTGCCAGCAGCAACGCCGGGACTAGCGGGAGTTTAGAGACCCAGTACTTC. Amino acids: CASSNAGTSGSLETQYF.

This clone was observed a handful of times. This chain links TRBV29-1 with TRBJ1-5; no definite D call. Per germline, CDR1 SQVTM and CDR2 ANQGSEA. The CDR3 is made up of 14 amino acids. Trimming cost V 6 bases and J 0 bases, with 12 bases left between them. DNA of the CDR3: TGCAGCGTCCTTCTGGGTGTTAGCAATCAGCCCCAGCATTTT. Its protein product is CSVLLGVSNQPQHF.

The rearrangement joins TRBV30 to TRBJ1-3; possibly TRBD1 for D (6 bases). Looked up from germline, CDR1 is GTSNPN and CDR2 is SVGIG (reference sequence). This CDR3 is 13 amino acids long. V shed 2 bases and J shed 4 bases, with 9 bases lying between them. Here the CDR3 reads CAWSPGVGNTIYF. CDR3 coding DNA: TGTGCCTGGAGTCCAGGGGTAGGAAACACCATATATTTT.

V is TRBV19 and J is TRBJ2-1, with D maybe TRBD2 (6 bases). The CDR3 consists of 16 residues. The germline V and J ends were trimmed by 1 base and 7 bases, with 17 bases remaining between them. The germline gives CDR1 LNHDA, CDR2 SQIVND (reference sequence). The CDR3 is CASSIGGGAVRNEQFF. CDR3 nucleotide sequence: TGTGCCAGTAGTATAGGAGGAGGGGCCGTTCGGAATGAGCAGTTCTTC.